This entry lists 4 T cell receptor beta chains sequenced from one sample in a study of shared clonotypes between healthy human individuals. The data were produced by immunoSEQ multiplex PCR, yet TCRdb's version contains in-frame clones alone and is incomplete. The top ten clones hold 0.35% to 0.5% of a sample with 2 million to 2.5 million clones, about 92% of them seen once. Sequencing was performed on naive CD4+ T cells from PBMCs. Sample subset: CD45RA+ positively selected. These TCRs come from a man aged 18 to 30 in good health. Some clones in this sample may be carry-over from other donors' samples.

V usage is TRBV4-2 and J usage is TRBJ2-7; 9 positions match TRBD1. With 2 bases clipped from V and 7 bases from J, the junction kept 6 bases outside the gene matches. The germline V gene has CDR1 LGHNA and CDR2 YNFKEQ. The CDR3 runs 14 residues. CDR3 residues: CASSQPGQGGEQYF. CDR3 DNA sequence: TGTGCCAGCAGCCAACCGGGACAGGGAGGTGAGCAGTACTTC.

The chain carries TRBV9 and TRBJ2-7; the D is unclear. Trimming left V 0 bases short and J 5 bases short, with 9 bases between. CDR1 and CDR2 (germline): SGDLS, YYNGEE. CDR3 length equals 13 residues. The CDR3 DNA is TGTGCCAGCAGCGTAGCCGTAGCAAACGAGCAGTACTTC. It translates to CASSVAVANEQYF. The full variable domain, with the rest looked up from reference TRBV9 and TRBJ2-7, is DSGVTQTPKHLITATGQRVTLRCSPRSGDLSVYWYQQSLDQGLQFLIQYYNGEERAKGNILERFSAQQFPDLHSELNLSSLELGDSALYFCASSVAVANEQYFGPGTRLTVT.

This sequence joins TRBV19 and TRBJ1-1; 7 bases fit TRBD1. Per the germline V gene, CDR1 is LNHDA and CDR2 is SQIVND (reference sequence). There are 14 residues in the CDR3. V was clipped by 4 bases and J by 4 bases; unmatched bases: 6. The CDR3 is CASSNRGAGTEAFF. The DNA for the CDR3 is TGTGCCAGTAGTAACAGGGGCGCAGGCACTGAAGCTTTCTTT.

This sequence joins TRBV7-2 and TRBJ2-5, with TRBD1 matching over 8 bases. The J call may be incorrect, as the DNA end agrees better with TRBJ2-7. Germline V lookup: CDR1 SGHTA, CDR2 FQGNSA. The CDR3 runs 14 residues. CDR3 nucleotides: TGTGCCAGCAGCCCAGACAGGGGACGGTACGAGCAGTACTTC. It translates to CASSPDRGRYEQYF.